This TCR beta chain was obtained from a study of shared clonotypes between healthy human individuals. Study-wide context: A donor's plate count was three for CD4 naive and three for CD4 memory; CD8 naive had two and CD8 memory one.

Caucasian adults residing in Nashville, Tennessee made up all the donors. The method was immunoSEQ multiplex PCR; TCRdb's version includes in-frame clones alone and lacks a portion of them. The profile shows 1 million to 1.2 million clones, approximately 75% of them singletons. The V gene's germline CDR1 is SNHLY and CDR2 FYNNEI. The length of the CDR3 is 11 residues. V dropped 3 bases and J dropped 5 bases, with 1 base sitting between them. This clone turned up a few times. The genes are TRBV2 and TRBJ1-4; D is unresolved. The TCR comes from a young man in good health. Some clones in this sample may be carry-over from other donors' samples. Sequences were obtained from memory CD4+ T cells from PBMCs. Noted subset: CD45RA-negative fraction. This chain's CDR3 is CASSDNEKLFF. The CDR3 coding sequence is TGTGCCAGCAGTGACAATGAAAAACTGTTTTTT.